This TCR beta chain was sequenced in a study of blood T cell repertoires in COVID-19. About the study: COVID-19 samples, acute and convalescent, were from the United States, Italy and Spain. Nucleic acid was either cDNA or gDNA, and it came from T cells, B-cell-depleted T cells, or PBMCs.

Authors' methods: Counts of nucleated cells, estimated from reference gene primer amplification, were obtained. Sequencing was performed with immunoSEQ multiplex PCR; in TCRdb, only in-frame clones are kept and a portion is missing. V, J and clone size are those of that table, while D and trimming were read from the DNA. Of 65,000 to 75,000 clones in the sample, approximately 84% are singletons; the top ten hold roughly 4.5%. The germline CDR1 and CDR2 sequences are SGHRS and YFSETQ. Trimming pared 5 bases from V and 8 bases from J, leaving 19 bases between. This CDR3 is 14 amino acids long. Specimen: peripheral blood. This rearrangement joins TRBV5-1 to TRBJ1-1, with D maybe TRBD1 (5 bases). This TCR was recovered from a woman between 55 and 75 years old with acute or convalescent COVID-19. For the CDR3, the DNA is TGCGCCAGCAGTTTACAGGCAGAGTCTGTGGAAGCTTTCTTT. Protein product: CASSLQAESVEAFF.